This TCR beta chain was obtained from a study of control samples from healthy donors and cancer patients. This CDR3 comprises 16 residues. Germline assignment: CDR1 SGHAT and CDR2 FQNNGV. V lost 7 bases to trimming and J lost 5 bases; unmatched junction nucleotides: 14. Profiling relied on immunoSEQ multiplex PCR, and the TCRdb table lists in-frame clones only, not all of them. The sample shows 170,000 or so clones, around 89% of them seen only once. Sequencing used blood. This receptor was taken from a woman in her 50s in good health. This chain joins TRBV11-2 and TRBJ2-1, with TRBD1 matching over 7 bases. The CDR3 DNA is TGTGCCAGCACCTCTCGCCTGGGACAGTATGACAATGAGCAGTTCTTC. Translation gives CASTSRLGQYDNEQFF.